The present TCR delta chain was sequenced within a study of gammadelta T cells in human blood. TCRdb redid clone calling on the RT-PCR reads using CATT. The sample has 700 to 950 delta-chain clones; 14% are singletons. Relative to its sample, this clone is large. The V segment lost 0 bases and the J segment 0 bases; nucleotides outside the gene matches: 1. The CDR3 covers 15 residues. Germline lookup yields CDR1 TSWWSYY and CDR2 QGS. The TCR was taken from a human fetus. Source material: non-Vgamma9Vdelta2 gamma-delta T cells from fetal blood. The chain employs TRDV1 and TRDJ1, with TRDD3 matching 7 bases. CDR3 coding DNA: TGTGCTCTTGGGGAACTGGGGGATCACACCGATAAACTCATCTTT. As protein: CALGELGDHTDKLIF.